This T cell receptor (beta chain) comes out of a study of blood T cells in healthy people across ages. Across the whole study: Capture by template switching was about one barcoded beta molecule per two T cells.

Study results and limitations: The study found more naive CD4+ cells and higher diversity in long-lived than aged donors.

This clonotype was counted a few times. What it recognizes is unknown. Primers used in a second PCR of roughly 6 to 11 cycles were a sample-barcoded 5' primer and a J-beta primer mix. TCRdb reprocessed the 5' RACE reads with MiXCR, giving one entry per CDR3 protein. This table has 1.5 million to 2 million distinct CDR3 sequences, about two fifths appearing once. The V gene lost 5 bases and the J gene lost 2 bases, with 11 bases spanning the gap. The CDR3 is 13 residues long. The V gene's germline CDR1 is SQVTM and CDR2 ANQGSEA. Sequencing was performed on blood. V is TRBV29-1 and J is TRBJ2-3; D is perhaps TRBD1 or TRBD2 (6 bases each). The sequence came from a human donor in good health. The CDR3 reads CSVIGGLTDTQYF. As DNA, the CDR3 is TGCAGCGTTATAGGGGGGCTCACAGATACGCAGTATTTT.